Listed here are 22 T cell receptor beta chains from one sample, sequenced in a study of shared clonotypes between healthy human individuals. This table comes from immunoSEQ multiplex PCR, and its TCRdb copy is limited to in-frame clones, with some not included. The data hold approximately 470,000 clones, with around 80% observed a single time. The sample was PBMCs. The receptors were gathered from a woman in her thirties or forties in good health. Some clones in this sample may be carry-over from other donors' samples.

A few counts support this clone. The chain has TRBV7-6 and TRBJ2-5; a possible D gene is TRBD2 (7 bases). V was trimmed by 5 bases and J by 4 bases, leaving 14 bases between them. Germline CDR1 is SGHVS and CDR2 is FNYEAQ. The CDR3 covers 14 residues. The CDR3 spells CASSLGGGVETQYF. In DNA, the CDR3 is TGTGCCAGCAGCCTAGGAGGGGGGGTAGAGACCCAGTACTTC.

V usage is TRBV5-1 and J usage is TRBJ1-3; tentative D call: TRBD1 (6 bases). Germline values: CDR1 SGHRS, CDR2 YFSETQ. The CDR3 is made up of 15 amino acids. V lost 2 bases to trimming and J lost 3 bases, with 12 bases between them. As DNA, the CDR3 is TGCGCCAGCAGCTTAGAGGGGGTAATTGGAAACACCATATATTTT. Translating it yields CASSLEGVIGNTIYF.

The chain combines TRBV11-2 with TRBJ1-2, with 9 bases fitting TRBD1. Per the germline V gene, CDR1 is SGHAT and CDR2 is FQNNGV. Trimming cost V 5 bases and J 5 bases; bases outside gene matches: 6. The CDR3 loop spans 14 amino acids. CDR3 protein: CASSTQGQGYGYTF. Written as DNA, the CDR3 is TGTGCCAGCAGCACGCAGGGACAGGGATATGGCTACACCTTC.

As to this clone: Lacking the conserved final phenylalanine or tryptophan, this CDR3 likely reflects a read error. Because the CDR3's place on the DNA is in doubt, the DNA is left out and the CDR3 is given as listed by TCRdb. CDR3 region: CSAMDGPI. The gene calls are TRBV20-1 and TRBJ2-7. Germline assignment: CDR1 DFQATT and CDR2 SNEGSKA (reference sequence). The CDR3 spans 8 residues, counting both ends.

V and J are TRBV6-4 and TRBJ1-1, with D tentatively TRBD1 (6 bases). The V end lost 5 bases, the J end lost 1 base, and 11 bases lay between the germline ends. The CDR3 sequence is 14 residues long. CDR1 and CDR2 from the germline V gene are MRHNA and SNTAGT. The CDR3 is CASSPDRSNTEAFF. CDR3 coding DNA: TGTGCCAGCAGTCCGGACAGATCGAACACTGAAGCTTTCTTT.

The chain uses TRBV18 and TRBJ1-2, with D uncertain. Deletions cut 0 bases from V and 8 bases from J, with 16 bases between. Germline V gene sequence: CDR1 KGHSH, CDR2 LQKENI. This CDR3 comprises 15 residues. The CDR3 DNA sequence: TGTGCCAGCTCACCACCAAGGGCGAGGTGGAAAGGCTACACCTTC. Residues: CASSPPRARWKGYTF.

V gene TRBV28 combines with J gene TRBJ2-1, with D possibly matching TRBD2 (5 bases). CDR1 is MDHEN and CDR2 is SYDVKM in the germline V gene. This CDR3 is built from 14 residues. V was shortened by 4 bases and J by 8 bases, with 15 bases between the two germline ends. CDR3 in amino acids: CASSYFLASDEQFF. The CDR3 DNA is TGTGCCAGCAGTTACTTCCTAGCCAGCGATGAGCAGTTCTTC.

The CDR3 region is CASSMGGTLHTQYF. The DNA for the CDR3 is TGTGCCAGTAGTATGGGGGGGACTCTTCATACGCAGTATTTT. The J gene is TRBJ2-3, the V gene TRBV19, with 7 bases lining up with TRBD2. This CDR3 region has 14 residues. V was clipped by 3 bases and J by 7 bases; unmatched bases: 7. The germline V gene encodes CDR1 LNHDA and CDR2 SQIVND (reference sequence).

This clone was picked up a small number of times. The chain carries TRBV7-2 and TRBJ2-7; TRBD1 matches at 9 bases. V dropped 0 bases and J dropped 0; count of bases not matched to a gene: 9. CDR1 and CDR2 from the germline V gene are SGHTA and FQGNSA. The CDR3 covers 18 residues. Written as DNA, the CDR3 is TGTGCCAGCAGCTTAGCAGGGACAGGGAGTATCGTCTCCTACGAGCAGTACTTC. Residues: CASSLAGTGSIVSYEQYF.

The gene calls are TRBV4-1 and TRBJ1-4; maybe TRBD1 (6 bases). Germline V gene lookup returns CDR1 MGHRA and CDR2 YSYEKL. V dropped 5 bases and J dropped 8 bases, with 18 bases sitting between them. There are 15 residues in the CDR3. CDR3 nucleotide sequence: TGCGCCAGCAGCTTACCGGGGGCCGGACGGGAAAAACTGTTTTTT. It specifies CASSLPGAGREKLFF.

This CDR3 reads CASSLLLGRGTGELFF. The CDR3 bases are TGTGCCAGCAGTTTGTTATTGGGGCGTGGGACCGGGGAGCTGTTTTTT. The chain combines TRBV27 with TRBJ2-2, with D possibly being TRBD1 (5 bases). V was trimmed by 3 bases and J by 5 bases, leaving 16 bases between them. This CDR3 is built from 16 residues. Germline CDR1 reads MNHEY; CDR2 reads SMNVEV (reference sequence).

This rearrangement joins TRBV4-3 to TRBJ2-6, with D hard to call. This CDR3 contains 17 residues. Germline V gene sequence: CDR1 LGHNA, CDR2 YSLEER. Trimming removed 0 bases at V and 1 base at J, with 10 bases between. The CDR3 nucleotides are TGCGCCAGCAGCCAAGAGGTCGACTTTTCTGGGGCCAACGTCCTGACTTTC. Protein product: CASSQEVDFSGANVLTF.

This clone appeared many times. Other DNA sequences in the same sample also yield this CDR3. V gene TRBV4-1 combines with J gene TRBJ1-1; D unresolved. Trimming took 0 bases from V and 1 from J, leaving 9 bases between them. Germline V gene data show CDR1 as MGHRA and CDR2 as YSYEKL. The CDR3 consists of 15 residues. The CDR3 nucleotides read TGCGCCAGCAGCCAAGATGGGAGGGAGAACACTGAAGCTTTCTTT. Translating it yields CASSQDGRENTEAFF.

This sequence joins TRBV7-9 and TRBJ2-1; TRBD2 aligns across 10 bases. CDR1 and CDR2 from the germline V gene are SEHNR and FQNEAQ (reference sequence). After removal of 3 bases from V and 7 bases from J, the junction contained 9 bases not matched to a gene. The CDR3 covers 16 residues. In DNA form, the CDR3 reads TGTGCCAGCAGCTTGGAGCTAGCGGGAGATTGGAATGAGCAGTTCTTC. It is translated as CASSLELAGDWNEQFF.

V usage is TRBV29-1 and J usage is TRBJ2-7, with 11 nucleotides matching TRBD1. Germline loops: CDR1 SQVTM, CDR2 ANQGSEA. The trim removed 4 bases at V and 3 bases at J, leaving 2 bases unmatched. The CDR3 runs 13 residues. The CDR3 nucleotides are TGCAGCGTTGGAGGGACAGGGGGCTACGAGCAGTACTTC. This translates into CSVGGTGGYEQYF.

The chain uses TRBV28 and TRBJ2-3; the D gene is possibly TRBD1 (5 bases). Trimming cost V 2 bases and J 2 bases, with 20 bases left between them. Germline lookup yields CDR1 MDHEN and CDR2 SYDVKM. The CDR3 consists of 18 residues. In DNA, the CDR3 is TGTGCCAGCAGTTTACCAGGGAAAGGGGTTGGGTTCACAGATACGCAGTATTTT. It codes for CASSLPGKGVGFTDTQYF.

The chain employs TRBV30 and TRBJ2-3; 8 positions match TRBD2. The germline gives CDR1 GTSNPN, CDR2 SVGIG (reference sequence). V dropped 3 bases and J dropped 4; count of bases not matched to a gene: 9. The CDR3 contains 15 residues. The CDR3 sequence: CAWSQGAGEADTQYF. The CDR3 DNA sequence: TGTGCCTGGAGCCAGGGAGCGGGAGAAGCAGATACGCAGTATTTT.

This clone was counted a single time. The chain has TRBV6-6 and TRBJ2-3, with TRBD2 matching over 10 bases. After removal of 5 bases from V and 5 bases from J, the junction contained 4 bases not matched to a gene. The CDR3 spans 14 residues. Per germline, CDR1 MNHNY and CDR2 SVGAGI (reference sequence). The CDR3 spells CASSSSSGRDTQYF. CDR3 nucleotides: TGTGCCAGCAGTAGTTCTAGCGGGAGAGATACGCAGTATTTT.

The chain recombines TRBV14 with TRBJ2-7, with D possibly matching TRBD1 (6 bases). Judging by the DNA end, TRBJ2-1 fits better; the J call may be wrong. Germline CDR1 SGHDN, CDR2 FVKESK. This CDR3 has 16 residues. Here the CDR3 DNA reads TGTGCCAGCAGCCAAGATATGGGTACAGGGCCCAATGAGCAGTTCTTC. Translated, it gives CASSQDMGTGPNEQFF.

The rearrangement links TRBV15 to TRBJ1-5; perhaps TRBD1 as D (5 bases). Trimming shortened V by 5 bases and J by 7 bases, and 9 bases separated the two germline ends. The CDR3 loop spans 12 amino acids. Germline CDR1 is LNHNV and CDR2 is YYDKDF (reference sequence). The CDR3 sequence is CATSQGVQPQHF. The DNA of the CDR3 is TGTGCCACCAGCCAGGGCGTCCAGCCCCAGCATTTT.

This chain links TRBV6-5 with TRBJ2-7; D may be TRBD1 or TRBD2 (5 bases each). The germline V gene has CDR1 MNHEY and CDR2 SVGAGI. V was cut by 0 bases and J by 6 bases, with 9 bases left in between. This CDR3 spans 13 amino acids. The CDR3 DNA follows: TGTGCCAGCAGTTACTCGAAGGGGACCGAGCAGTACTTC. Protein product: CASSYSKGTEQYF.

CDR3 region: CASSLGGQGYRLFF. The CDR3, as DNA: TGTGCCAGCAGTTTAGGCGGACAGGGTTATCGCCTGTTTTTT. The rearrangement joins TRBV28 to TRBJ1-4, with 8 nucleotides matching TRBD1. CDR3 size: 14 residues. The ends lost 2 bases at V and 14 bases at J; junction bases unmatched: 10. Germline CDR1 is MDHEN and CDR2 is SYDVKM. Looking up the rest from reference TRBV28 and TRBJ1-4 gives the full variable domain: DVKVTQSSRYLVKRTGEKVFLECVQDMDHENMFWYRQDPGLGLRLIYFSYDVKMKEKGDIPEGYSVSREKKERFSLILESASTNQTSMYLCASSLGGQGYRLFFGSGTQLSVL.